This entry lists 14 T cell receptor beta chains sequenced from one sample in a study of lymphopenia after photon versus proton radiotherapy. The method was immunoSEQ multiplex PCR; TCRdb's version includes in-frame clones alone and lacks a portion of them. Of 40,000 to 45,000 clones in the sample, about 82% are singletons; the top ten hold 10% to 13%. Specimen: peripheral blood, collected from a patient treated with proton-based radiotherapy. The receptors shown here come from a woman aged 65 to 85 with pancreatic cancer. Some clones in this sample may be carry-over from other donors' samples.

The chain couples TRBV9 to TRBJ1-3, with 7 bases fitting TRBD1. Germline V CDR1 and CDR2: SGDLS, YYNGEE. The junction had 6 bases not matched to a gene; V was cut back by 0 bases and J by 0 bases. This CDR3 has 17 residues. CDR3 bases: TGTGCCAGCAGCGTAGACCCGGGACAGAGCTCTGGAAACACCATATATTTT. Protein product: CASSVDPGQSSGNTIYF.

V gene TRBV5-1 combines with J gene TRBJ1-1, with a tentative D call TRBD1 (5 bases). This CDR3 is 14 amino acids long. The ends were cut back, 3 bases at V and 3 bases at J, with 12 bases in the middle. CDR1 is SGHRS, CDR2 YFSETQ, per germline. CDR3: CASSSLQGDTEAFF. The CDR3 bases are TGCGCCAGCAGCTCACTACAAGGGGACACTGAAGCTTTCTTT.

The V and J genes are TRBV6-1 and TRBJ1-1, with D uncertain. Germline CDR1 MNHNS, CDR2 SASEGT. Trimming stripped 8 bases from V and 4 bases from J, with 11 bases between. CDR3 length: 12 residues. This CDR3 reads CASGGWATEAFF. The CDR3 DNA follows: TGTGCCAGCGGAGGGTGGGCCACTGAAGCTTTCTTT.

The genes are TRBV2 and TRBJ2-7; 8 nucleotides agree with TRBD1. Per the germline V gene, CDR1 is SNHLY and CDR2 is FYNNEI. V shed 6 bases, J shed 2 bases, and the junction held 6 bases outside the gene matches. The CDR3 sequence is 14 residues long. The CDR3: CASSDRGVPYEQYF. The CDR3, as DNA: TGTGCCAGCAGCGACAGGGGTGTACCCTACGAGCAGTACTTC.

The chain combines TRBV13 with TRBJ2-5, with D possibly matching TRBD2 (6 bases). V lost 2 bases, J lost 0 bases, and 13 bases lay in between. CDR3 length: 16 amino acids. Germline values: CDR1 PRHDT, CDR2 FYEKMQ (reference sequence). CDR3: CASSLKSGGNQETQYF. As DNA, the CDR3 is TGTGCCAGCAGCTTAAAGAGCGGAGGGAACCAAGAGACCCAGTACTTC.

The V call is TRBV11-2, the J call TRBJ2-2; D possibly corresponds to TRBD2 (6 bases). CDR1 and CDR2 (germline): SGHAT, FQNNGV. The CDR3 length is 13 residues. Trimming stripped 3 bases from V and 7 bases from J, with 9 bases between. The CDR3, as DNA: TGTGCCAGCAGCTTCCAGGAGGGCGGGGAGCTGTTTTTT. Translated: CASSFQEGGELFF.

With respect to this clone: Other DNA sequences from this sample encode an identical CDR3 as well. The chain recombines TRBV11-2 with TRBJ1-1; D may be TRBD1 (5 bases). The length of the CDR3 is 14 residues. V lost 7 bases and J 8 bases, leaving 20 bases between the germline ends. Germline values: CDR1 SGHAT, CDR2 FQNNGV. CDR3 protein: CASTRKGNAAEAFF. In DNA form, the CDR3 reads TGTGCCAGCACTAGGAAGGGGAATGCTGCCGAAGCTTTCTTT. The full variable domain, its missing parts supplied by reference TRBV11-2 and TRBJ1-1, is EAGVAQSPRYKIIEKRQSVAFWCNPISGHATLYWYQQILGQGPKLLIQFQNNGVVDDSQLPKDRFSAERLKGVDSTLKIQPAKLEDSAVYLCASTRKGNAAEAFFGQGTRLTVV.

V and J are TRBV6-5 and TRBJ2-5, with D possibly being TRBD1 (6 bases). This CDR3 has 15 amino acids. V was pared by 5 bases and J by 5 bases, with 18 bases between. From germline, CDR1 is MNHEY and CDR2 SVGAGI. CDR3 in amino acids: CASSIQQGPVETQYF. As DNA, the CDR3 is TGTGCCAGCAGTATCCAACAGGGTCCAGTTGAGACCCAGTACTTC.

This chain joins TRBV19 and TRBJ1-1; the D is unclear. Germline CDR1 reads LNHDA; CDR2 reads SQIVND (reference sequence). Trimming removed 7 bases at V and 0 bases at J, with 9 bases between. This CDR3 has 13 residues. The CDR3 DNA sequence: TGTGCCAGTAAAAGGGCGGTGAACACTGAAGCTTTCTTT. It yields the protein CASKRAVNTEAFF. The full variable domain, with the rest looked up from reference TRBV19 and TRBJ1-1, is DGGITQSPKYLFRKEGQNVTLSCEQNLNHDAMYWYRQDPGQGLRLIYYSQIVNDFQKGDIAEGYSVSREKKESFPLTVTSAQKNPTAFYLCASKRAVNTEAFFGQGTRLTVV.

CDR3: CATSDRLAVRGTGELFF. DNA for the CDR3: TGTGCCACTTCGGATCGACTAGCGGTACGCGGCACCGGGGAGCTGTTTTTT. The rearrangement links TRBV28 to TRBJ2-2; 9 bases map to TRBD2. The J segment lost 4 bases and the V segment lost 10 bases, leaving 16 bases of the junction unmatched. The length of the CDR3 is 17 residues. CDR1 is MDHEN and CDR2 is SYDVKM in the germline V gene.

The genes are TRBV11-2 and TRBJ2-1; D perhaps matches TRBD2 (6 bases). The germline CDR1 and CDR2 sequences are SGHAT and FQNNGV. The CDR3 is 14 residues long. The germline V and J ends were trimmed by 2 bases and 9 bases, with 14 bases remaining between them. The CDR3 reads CASSLILAQGEQFF. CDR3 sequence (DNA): TGTGCCAGCAGCTTAATACTAGCTCAAGGTGAGCAGTTCTTC.

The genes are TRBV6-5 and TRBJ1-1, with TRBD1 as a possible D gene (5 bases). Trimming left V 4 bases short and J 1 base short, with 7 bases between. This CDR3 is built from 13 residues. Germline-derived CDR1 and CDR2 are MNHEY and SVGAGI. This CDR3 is CASSSQGNTEAFF. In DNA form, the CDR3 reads TGTGCCAGCAGTTCCCAGGGGAACACTGAAGCTTTCTTT.

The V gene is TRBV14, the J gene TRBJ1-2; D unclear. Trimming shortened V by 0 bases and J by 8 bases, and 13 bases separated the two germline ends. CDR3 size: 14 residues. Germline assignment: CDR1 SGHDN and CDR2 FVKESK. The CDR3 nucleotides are TGTGCCAGCAGCCAAGACTCCAGGCCGTCCGGCTACACCTTC. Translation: CASSQDSRPSGYTF.

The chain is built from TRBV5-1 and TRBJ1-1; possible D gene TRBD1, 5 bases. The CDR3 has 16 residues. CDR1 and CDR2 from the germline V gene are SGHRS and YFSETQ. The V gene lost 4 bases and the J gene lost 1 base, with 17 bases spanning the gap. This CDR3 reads CASSPSPRGENTEAFF. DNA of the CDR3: TGCGCCAGCAGCCCTAGTCCCCGGGGGGAGAACACTGAAGCTTTCTTT.